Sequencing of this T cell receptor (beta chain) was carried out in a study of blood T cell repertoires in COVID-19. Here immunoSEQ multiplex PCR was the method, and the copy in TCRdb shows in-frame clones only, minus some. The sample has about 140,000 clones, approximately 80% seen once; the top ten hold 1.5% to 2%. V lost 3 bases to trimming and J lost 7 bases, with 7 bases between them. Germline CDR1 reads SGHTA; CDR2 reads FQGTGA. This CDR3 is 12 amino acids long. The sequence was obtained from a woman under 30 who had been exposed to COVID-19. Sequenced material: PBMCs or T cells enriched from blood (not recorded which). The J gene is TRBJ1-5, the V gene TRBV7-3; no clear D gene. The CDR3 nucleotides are TGTGCCAGCAGCTTCCCGGGGCAGCCCCAGCATTTT. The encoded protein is CASSFPGQPQHF.